These T cell receptor beta chains were read from a single sample in a study of T cells in localized non-small cell lung cancer. Profiled with immunoSEQ multiplex PCR; TCRdb holds only in-frame clones, not every one. The sample carries around 40,000 clones, 70% to 90% recorded once. This specimen consisted of peripheral blood, obtained before any cancer treatment. These receptors all come from a woman aged 18-49 years with stage III lung adenocarcinoma. CDR3s include the opening cysteine and the closing phenylalanine or tryptophan. The D gene is left open where the match is weak. Some rows mark clone size as missing; the rest say once, few, many or name a class of expanded clone.

CDR3aa,CDR3nt,abundance,d_gene,j_gene,v_gene
CASSQTDRFNTEAFF,TGTGCCAGCAGCCAGACAGACAGGTTTAACACTGAAGCTTTCTTT,-,-,TRBJ1-1,TRBV4-2
CASSTSGEQYF,TGTGCCAGCAGTACATCGGGGGAGCAGTACTTC,-,-,TRBJ2-7,TRBV6-6
CASSPGTSGSETQYF,TGTGCCAGCAGCCCCGGGACTAGCGGTTCGGAGACCCAGTACTTC,few,TRBD2,TRBJ2-5,TRBV11-2
CASSVAGLGDTQYF,TGTGCCAGCAGCGTAGCGGGGCTGGGAGATACGCAGTATTTT,-,-,TRBJ2-3,TRBV9
CASTEGGGDGYTF,TGTGCCAGCACGGAAGGTGGGGGGGATGGCTACACCTTC,-,-,TRBJ1-2,TRBV6-1
CASSVYGSRAEAFF,TGTGCCAGCAGTGTGTATGGTAGTAGGGCTGAAGCTTTCTTT,-,-,TRBJ1-1,TRBV2
CASSDNNYGYTF,TGTGCCAGCAGCGATAATAACTATGGCTACACCTTC,-,-,TRBJ1-2,TRBV6-6
CASSLDFGQNRYEQYF,TGCGCCAGCAGCTTGGATTTTGGGCAGAACCGCTACGAGCAGTACTTC,-,-,TRBJ2-7,TRBV5-1
CASSRNRDRGLETEAFF,TGTGCCAGCTCACGGAATCGGGACAGGGGATTGGAGACTGAAGCTTTCTTT,-,TRBD1,TRBJ1-1,TRBV18
CASSQDGNSNQPQHF,TGTGCCAGCAGCCAAGATGGGAATAGCAATCAGCCCCAGCATTTT,few,-,TRBJ1-5,TRBV4-2
CASSIKPGTGELFF,TGTGCCAGTAGTATCAAACCGGGGACCGGGGAGCTGTTTTTT,-,-,TRBJ2-2,TRBV19
CASSLGLKETQYF,TGTGCCAGCAGCCTGGGACTTAAAGAGACCCAGTACTTC,-,-,TRBJ2-5,TRBV7-9
CASSELQIKGNTIYF,TGTGCCAGCAGTGAACTCCAGATTAAGGGAAACACCATATATTTT,-,-,TRBJ1-3,TRBV2
CASDTRGGDTEAFF,TGTGCTAGTGACACCAGGGGGGGGGACACTGAAGCTTTCTTT,-,TRBD1,TRBJ1-1,TRBV12-5
CASSQVWTGERQPQHF,TGCGCCAGCAGCCAGGTTTGGACAGGGGAGCGACAGCCCCAGCATTTT,-,TRBD1,TRBJ1-5,TRBV4-1
CASSPLAGGGNEQFF,TGCGCCAGCAGCCCCCTAGCGGGGGGGGGCAATGAGCAGTTCTTC,-,TRBD2,TRBJ2-1,TRBV5-1
CAWSMGVGETQYF,TGTGCCTGGAGCATGGGGGTGGGGGAGACCCAGTACTTC,-,-,TRBJ2-5,TRBV30
CASSSNPGGSTDTQYF,TGTGCCAGCAGCTCCAACCCCGGGGGGAGCACAGATACGCAGTATTTT,-,TRBD2,TRBJ2-3,TRBV13
CASRRLAGAGEQFF,TGTGCCAGCAGGCGACTAGCGGGGGCTGGTGAGCAGTTCTTC,-,TRBD2,TRBJ2-1,TRBV6-4
CASSLPRDGMGTF,TGTGCCAGCAGCTTACCCAGGGATGGAATGGGGACCTTC,-,-,TRBJ1-2,TRBV5-6
CASSLDWGNGYTF,TGCGCCAGCAGCTTAGATTGGGGGAATGGCTACACCTTC,-,-,TRBJ1-2,TRBV5-1
CASRTGQNTEAFF,TGTGCCAGTAGGACAGGACAGAACACTGAAGCTTTCTTT,-,-,TRBJ1-1,TRBV19
CASSWTEPNEKLFF,TGTGCCAGCAGTTGGACAGAACCAAATGAAAAACTGTTTTTT,-,-,TRBJ1-4,TRBV2
CASSEARGNGYTF,TGTGCCAGCAGTGAAGCGCGGGGCAATGGCTACACCTTC,-,-,TRBJ1-2,TRBV6-1
CASSESMRGGRSEQFF,TGTGCCAGCAGTGAATCAATGCGGGGGGGCCGTAGTGAGCAGTTCTTC,-,TRBD2,TRBJ2-1,TRBV6-1
CASSLGPSGAGELFF,TGCGCCAGCAGCTTGGGGCCCTCCGGCGCCGGGGAGCTGTTTTTT,-,-,TRBJ2-2,TRBV5-1
CASRYATNEKLFF,TGCGCCAGCAGATACGCAACTAATGAAAAACTGTTTTTT,-,-,TRBJ1-4,TRBV5-1
CASSEWGGASYNEQFF,TGTGCCAGCAGTGAATGGGGGGGGGCCTCCTACAATGAGCAGTTCTTC,-,-,TRBJ2-1,TRBV6-4
CASGQGENSPLHF,TGTGCCAGCGGACAGGGGGAGAATTCACCCCTCCACTTT,-,TRBD1,TRBJ1-6,TRBV2
CASSPGTGYYNSPLHF,TGTGCCAGCAGCCCGGGGACAGGGTACTATAATTCACCCCTCCACTTT,-,TRBD1,TRBJ1-6,TRBV14
CASSKLGAATDLKERTIYF,TGTGCCAGCAGCAAATTGGGTGCCGCCACAGATCTCAAGGAGAGGACCATATATTTT,-,-,TRBJ1-3,TRBV7-8
CASSTLAGGQTQYF,TGTGCCAGTAGTACCCTAGCGGGGGGGCAGACCCAGTACTTC,-,TRBD2,TRBJ2-5,TRBV19
CASSIGRATEAFF,TGTGCCAGTAGTATTGGCAGGGCCACTGAAGCTTTCTTT,once,-,TRBJ1-1,TRBV19
CASSPPLRGTDTQYF,TGCGCCAGCAGCCCCCCTTTGAGGGGGACAGATACGCAGTATTTT,-,-,TRBJ2-3,TRBV4-1
CASSPGPGRGSGYTF,TGTGCCAGCAGCCCAGGCCCGGGTCGGGGCTCAGGTTACACCTTC,once,-,TRBJ1-2,TRBV7-2
CATSKNSPYEQYF,TGTGCCACCAGCAAAAACAGCCCCTACGAGCAGTACTTC,-,-,TRBJ2-7,TRBV15
CASSRRQGEAFF,TGTGCCAGCAGCCGTCGACAGGGTGAAGCTTTCTTT,-,TRBD1,TRBJ1-1,TRBV6-6
CASSSASNQPQHF,TGTGCCAGCAGTTCGGCTAGCAATCAGCCCCAGCATTTT,few,-,TRBJ1-5,TRBV6-9
CASSPSGPSYNEQFF,TGCGCCAGCAGTCCAAGCGGTCCCTCCTACAATGAGCAGTTCTTC,few,-,TRBJ2-1,TRBV5-1
CASSQTAGVGYGYTF,TGCGCCAGCAGCCAGACCGCGGGGGTGGGCTATGGCTACACCTTC,-,-,TRBJ1-2,TRBV4-1
CASSLGGGGQPQHF,TGCGCCAGCAGCTTGGGGGGGGGCGGACAGCCCCAGCATTTT,-,-,TRBJ1-5,TRBV5-1
CASSVRHGGQETQYF,TGTGCCAGCAGCGTGAGGCATGGGGGGCAAGAGACCCAGTACTTC,-,-,TRBJ2-5,TRBV7-8
CASSLTGTDNSPLHF,TGTGCCAGCAGCTTGACCGGGACAGACAATTCACCCCTCCACTTT,-,TRBD1,TRBJ1-6,TRBV7-2
CASSVNRVPYEQYF,TGTGCCAGCAGCGTTAACAGGGTCCCCTACGAGCAGTACTTC,-,-,TRBJ2-7,TRBV7-9
CATTVHNEQFF,TGTGCCACTACAGTTCACAATGAGCAGTTCTTC,-,-,TRBJ2-1,TRBV11-2
CASRAYRKTEAFF,TGTGCCAGCAGGGCTTACAGGAAAACTGAAGCTTTCTTT,-,-,TRBJ1-1,TRBV27
CATRRGAAAHQKETQYF,TGTGCCACACGGAGGGGCGCAGCGGCCCACCAGAAAGAGACCCAGTACTTC,-,-,TRBJ2-5,TRBV2